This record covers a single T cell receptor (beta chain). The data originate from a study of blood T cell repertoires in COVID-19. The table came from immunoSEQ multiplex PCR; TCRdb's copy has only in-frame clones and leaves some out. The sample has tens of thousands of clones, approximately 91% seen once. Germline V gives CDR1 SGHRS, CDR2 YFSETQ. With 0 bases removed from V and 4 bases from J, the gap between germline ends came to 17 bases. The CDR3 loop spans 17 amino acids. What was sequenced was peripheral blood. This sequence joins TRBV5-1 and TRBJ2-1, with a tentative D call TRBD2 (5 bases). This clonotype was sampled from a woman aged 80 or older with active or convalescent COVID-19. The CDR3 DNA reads TGCGCCAGCAGCTTGGAGGCGGGTCCTCTCCGGTACAATGAGCAGTTCTTC. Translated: CASSLEAGPLRYNEQFF. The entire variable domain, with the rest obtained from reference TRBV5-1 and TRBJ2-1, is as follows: KAGVTQTPRYLIKTRGQQVTLSCSPISGHRSVSWYQQTPGQGLQFLFEYFSETQRNKGNFPGRFSGRQFSNSRSEMNVSTLELGDSALYLCASSLEAGPLRYNEQFFGPGTRLTVL.